This TCR beta chain was sequenced during a study of blood T cells in healthy people across ages. Germline V CDR1 and CDR2: SNHLY, FYNNEI. CDR3 length: 15 amino acids. Using a J-beta primer mix together with a sample-barcoded 5' primer, a second PCR was run for roughly 7 to 11 cycles. One entry per CDR3 protein, called by TCRdb with MiXCR from the 5' RACE reads. Counted here are some 290,000 distinct CDR3 sequences, 27% occurring once; the ten biggest clones make up approximately 28%. Sequenced sample: blood. The receptor was derived from a woman aged 70-85 years in good health. The chain has TRBV2 and TRBJ2-1; 12 nucleotides agree with TRBD1. The closer fit of TRBJ2-7 to the DNA end suggests the J call may be wrong. CDR3 in amino acids: CASSGDRGLGNEQYF. CDR3 nucleotide sequence: TGTGCCAGCAGTGGGGACAGGGGGCTGGGTAACGAGCAGTACTTC.